This T cell receptor (beta chain) was captured in a study of shared clonotypes between healthy human individuals. About the research overall: Three CD4 naive, three CD4 memory, two CD8 naive and one CD8 memory plate were used per donor.

Generated by immunoSEQ multiplex PCR, the TCRdb table keeps only in-frame clones and is missing some. The profile shows nearly 1,000,000 clones, approximately 76% of them singletons. This clone was counted many times. Trimming took off 6 bases at V and 1 base at J, with 16 bases between the two ends. Germline V gene lookup returns CDR1 MDHEN and CDR2 SYDVKM. The CDR3 is made up of 15 amino acids. The authors divided CD4+ cells into CD45RA+ naive and CD45RA-negative memory subsets. The origin of this receptor is a man aged 18 to 29 in good health. The V and J genes are TRBV28 and TRBJ2-7; D might be TRBD1 (7 bases). Sequenced input: memory CD4+ T cells sorted from blood. Subset defined: CD45RA-negative fraction. The CDR3 region is CASRAAQGTSYEQYF. The CDR3 coding sequence is TGTGCCAGCAGGGCGGCACAGGGGACTTCCTACGAGCAGTACTTC.